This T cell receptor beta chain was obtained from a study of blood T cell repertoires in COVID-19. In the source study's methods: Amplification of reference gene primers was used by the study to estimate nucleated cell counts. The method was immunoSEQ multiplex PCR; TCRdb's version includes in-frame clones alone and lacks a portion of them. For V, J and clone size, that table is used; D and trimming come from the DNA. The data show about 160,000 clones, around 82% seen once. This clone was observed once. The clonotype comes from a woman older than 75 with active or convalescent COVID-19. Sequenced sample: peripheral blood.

This CDR3 is CASSSGTGGDYGYTF. The CDR3 DNA follows: TGCGCCAGCAGCTCCGGGACAGGGGGAGACTATGGCTACACCTTC. J is TRBJ1-2 and V is TRBV5-1; 11 bases line up with TRBD1. This CDR3 is built from 15 residues. Germline V gene lookup returns CDR1 SGHRS and CDR2 YFSETQ. The ends lost 3 bases at V and 3 bases at J; junction bases unmatched: 4.